The clone carrying this T cell receptor (beta chain) was observed a few times. The target antigen is unknown. This sample was taken from a study of tissue T cells after allogeneic stem cell transplantation. About the research overall: Tissue samples with histologically apparent lymphocytes on H&E review were prioritized for sequencing.

The protocol was immunoSEQ multiplex PCR, while the TCRdb copy is restricted to in-frame clones and leaves out a portion. The sample shows fewer than 6,500 clones, 69% of them seen only once. Study-level results: Anatomically similar tissues had similar TCR repertoires within each patient.

Median post-mortem interval was 9.75 hours for GI, liver, skin and lymphoid tissues. V was trimmed by 5 bases and J by 10 bases, leaving 24 bases between them. The CDR3 is 16 amino acids. Germline lookup yields CDR1 SGHTA and CDR2 FQGNSA. V usage is TRBV7-2 and J usage is TRBJ2-1, with a tentative D call TRBD2 (5 bases). This TCR was recovered from a woman between 18 and 50 years old with breast cancer. The sample in question was tissue from the stomach, obtained at autopsy. In DNA form, the CDR3 reads TGTGCCAGCAGCCCGACGTCCGAGGACTGGAGGAGAGAGCAGTTCTTC. Protein sequence: CASSPTSEDWRREQFF.